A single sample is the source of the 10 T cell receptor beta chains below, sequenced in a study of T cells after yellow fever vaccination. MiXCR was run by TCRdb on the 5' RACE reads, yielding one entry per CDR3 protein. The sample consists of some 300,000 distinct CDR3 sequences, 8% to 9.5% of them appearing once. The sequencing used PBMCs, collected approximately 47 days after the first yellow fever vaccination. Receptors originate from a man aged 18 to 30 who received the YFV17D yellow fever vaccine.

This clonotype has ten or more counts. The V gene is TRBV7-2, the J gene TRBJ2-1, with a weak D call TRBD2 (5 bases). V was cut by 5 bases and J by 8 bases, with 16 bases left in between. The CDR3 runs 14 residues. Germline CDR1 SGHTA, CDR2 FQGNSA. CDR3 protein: CASSPSWVSDEQFF. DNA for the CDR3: TGTGCCAGCAGCCCTTCTTGGGTTAGCGATGAGCAGTTCTTC.

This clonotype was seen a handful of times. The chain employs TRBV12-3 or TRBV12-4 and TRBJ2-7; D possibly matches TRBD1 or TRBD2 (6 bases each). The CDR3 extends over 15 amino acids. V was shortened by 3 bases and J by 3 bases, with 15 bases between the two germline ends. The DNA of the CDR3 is TGTGCCAGCAGTTTGGCCCTTGGGGGGCACTACGAGCAGTACTTC. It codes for CASSLALGGHYEQYF.

The CDR3 loop is CSVEYAGVDEQFF. The CDR3 bases are TGCAGCGTTGAATACGCGGGAGTCGATGAGCAGTTCTTC. The chain recombines TRBV29-1 with TRBJ2-1; TRBD2 agrees at 7 bases. This CDR3 comprises 13 residues. CDR1 is SQVTM, CDR2 ANQGSEA, per germline. V lost 2 bases and J lost 8; bases outside the gene matches: 6.

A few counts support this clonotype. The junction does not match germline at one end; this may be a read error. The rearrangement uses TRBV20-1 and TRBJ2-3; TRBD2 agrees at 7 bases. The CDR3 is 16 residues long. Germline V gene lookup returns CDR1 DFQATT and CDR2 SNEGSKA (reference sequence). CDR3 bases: TGCTGTGCTAGAGATCGTAGGCTAGCGGAATCAGATACGCAGTATTTT. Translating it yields CCARDRRLAESDTQYF.

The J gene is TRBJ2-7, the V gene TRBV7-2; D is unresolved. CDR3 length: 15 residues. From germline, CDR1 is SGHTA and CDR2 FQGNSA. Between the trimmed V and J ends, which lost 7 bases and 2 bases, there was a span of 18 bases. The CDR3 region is CASTSGYHNPYEQYF. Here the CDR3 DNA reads TGTGCCAGCACCTCCGGATACCACAATCCCTACGAGCAGTACTTC.

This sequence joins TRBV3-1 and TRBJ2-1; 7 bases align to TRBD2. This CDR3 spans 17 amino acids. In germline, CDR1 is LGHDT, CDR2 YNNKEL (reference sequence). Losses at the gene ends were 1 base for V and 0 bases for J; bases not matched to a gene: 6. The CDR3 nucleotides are TGTGCCAGCAGCCAAGCATGGCGGGGGAGCTCCTACAATGAGCAGTTCTTC. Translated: CASSQAWRGSSYNEQFF.

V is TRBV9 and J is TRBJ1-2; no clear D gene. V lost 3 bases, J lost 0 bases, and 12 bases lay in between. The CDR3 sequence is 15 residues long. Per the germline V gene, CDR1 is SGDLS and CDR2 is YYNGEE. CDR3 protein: CASSAHVDPNYGYTF. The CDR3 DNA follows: TGTGCCAGCAGCGCCCACGTAGATCCTAACTATGGCTACACCTTC.

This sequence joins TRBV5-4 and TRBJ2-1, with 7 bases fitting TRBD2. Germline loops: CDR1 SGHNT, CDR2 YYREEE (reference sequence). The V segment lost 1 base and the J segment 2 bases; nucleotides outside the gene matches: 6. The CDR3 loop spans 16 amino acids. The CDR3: CASSLRRGSTYNEQFF. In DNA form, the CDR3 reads TGTGCCAGCAGCTTGCGGCGGGGGTCAACCTACAATGAGCAGTTCTTC.

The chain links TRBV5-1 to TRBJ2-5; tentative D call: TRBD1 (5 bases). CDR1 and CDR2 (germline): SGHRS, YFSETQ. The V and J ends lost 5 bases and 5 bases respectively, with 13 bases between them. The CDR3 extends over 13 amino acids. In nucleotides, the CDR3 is TGCGCCAGCAGTCCGAAGGGGCTGGAGACCCAGTACTTC. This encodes CASSPKGLETQYF.

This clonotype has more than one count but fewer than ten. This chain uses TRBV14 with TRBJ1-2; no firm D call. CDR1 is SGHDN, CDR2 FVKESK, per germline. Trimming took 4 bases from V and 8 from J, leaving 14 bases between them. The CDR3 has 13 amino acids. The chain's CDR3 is CASSPRTDGGYTF. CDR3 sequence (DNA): TGTGCCAGCAGCCCACGGACGGACGGAGGCTACACCTTC.